The 31 T cell receptor beta chains given below trace back to one sample, sequenced in a study of read filtering for tumor transcriptome and immune sequencing. Molecular barcoded adaptors covering alpha/delta and beta/gamma chains were used on about 0.4 ug RNA. Each CDR3 protein is one row after TCRdb ran MiXCR on the reads. The sample has about 86,000 distinct CDR3 sequences, approximately 13% seen once. Sequencing was done on a sample of a population of CD138-negative cells sorted from bone marrow. These receptors were collected from a donor aged 40 or older with multiple myeloma.

In the case of this clonotype: A read error may explain this, as a much larger clone is one base away. The conserved closing phenylalanine or tryptophan is absent in this CDR3, likely reflecting a read error. The V gene is TRBV7-9, the J gene TRBJ1-1; the D is unclear. V was clipped by 4 bases and J by 10 bases, with 16 bases between them. Germline V gene data show CDR1 as SEHNR and CDR2 as FQNEAQ (reference sequence). This CDR3 has 13 amino acids. The CDR3 reads CASSSAIGSRAFL. The CDR3 nucleotides read TGTGCCAGCAGCTCCGCTATCGGTTCGAGAGCTTTCCTT.

This clonotype was counted at least ten times. The J gene is TRBJ2-2, the V gene TRBV20-1; 7 nucleotides agree with TRBD1. The V segment lost 4 bases and the J segment 0 bases; nucleotides outside the gene matches: 2. This CDR3 contains 14 residues. From germline, CDR1 is DFQATT and CDR2 SNEGSKA (reference sequence). The CDR3 sequence is CSATQGANTGELFF. The CDR3 DNA is TGCAGTGCTACCCAGGGGGCGAACACCGGGGAGCTGTTTTTT.

This clonotype was picked up many times. This chain joins TRBV4-2 and TRBJ1-1; possibly TRBD1 for D (6 bases). V lost 0 bases to trimming and J lost 4 bases, with 12 bases between them. This CDR3 is built from 15 residues. Germline loops: CDR1 LGHNA, CDR2 YNFKEQ. The DNA of the CDR3 is TGTGCCAGCAGCCAAGATTGGGGGGCGTCCACTGAAGCTTTCTTT. It is translated as CASSQDWGASTEAFF.

The chain carries TRBV6-2 or TRBV6-3 and TRBJ2-5; tentatively, D is TRBD1 (7 bases). This CDR3 is built from 12 residues. From germline, CDR1 is MNHEY and CDR2 SVGEGT. V lost 10 bases and J 4 bases, leaving 13 bases between the germline ends. As DNA, the CDR3 is TGTGCCATCAGGGGGGCGAGAGAGACCCAGTACTTC. The encoded protein is CAIRGARETQYF.

This clonotype was recorded many times. The V and J genes are TRBV5-1 and TRBJ1-2, with 7 bases aligning to TRBD1. Trimming removed 5 bases from V and 6 bases from J; junction bases left unmatched: 10. The CDR3 totals 14 residues. Germline CDR1 is SGHRS and CDR2 is YFSETQ. CDR3 coding DNA: TGCGCCAGCAGGGAACAGGGGCTCCGAGATGGCTACACCTTC. This encodes CASREQGLRDGYTF.

Turning to this clonotype: A much larger clone lies one base from this, so it may be a read error. J is TRBJ1-1 and V is TRBV6-5; 8 bases map to TRBD1. The junction had 4 bases not matched to a gene; V was cut back by 5 bases and J by 2 bases. This CDR3 is built from 14 residues. In germline, CDR1 is MNHEY, CDR2 SVGAGI. CDR3 in amino acids: CASSRTGINTEAFF. In nucleotides, the CDR3 is TGTGCCAGCAGTCGGACAGGGATTAACACTGAAGCTTTCTTT.

This clonotype was picked up many times. The CDR3 here is CSVPQGLSEKLFF. Written as DNA, the CDR3 is TGCAGTGTTCCGCAGGGGTTAAGTGAAAAACTGTTTTTT. The chain recombines TRBV20-1 with TRBJ1-4; a possible D gene is TRBD1 (6 bases). The germline V gene encodes CDR1 DFQATT and CDR2 SNEGSKA (reference sequence). Trimming shortened V by 7 bases and J by 7 bases, and 16 bases separated the two germline ends. The CDR3 consists of 13 residues.

This clonotype was recorded at least ten times. The J gene is TRBJ1-4, the V gene TRBV11-2, with D hard to call. Germline CDR1 reads SGHAT; CDR2 reads FQNNGV. The CDR3 consists of 15 residues. V was trimmed by 5 bases and J by 5 bases, leaving 15 bases between them. CDR3 region: CASSKAPGGNEKLFF. CDR3 coding DNA: TGTGCCAGCAGCAAAGCTCCAGGCGGAAATGAAAAACTGTTTTTT.

With respect to this clonotype: This may be a read error: a much more frequent sequence differs by one nucleotide. The V gene is TRBV19, the J gene TRBJ1-1; D gene ambiguous. CDR1 is LNHDA and CDR2 is SQIVND in the germline V gene (reference sequence). The CDR3 runs to 13 residues. CDR3 sequence: CSSSSSGDTEAFF. CDR3 in DNA: TGTTCCAGTAGTAGCAGTGGTGACACTGAAGCTTTCTTT.

The genes are TRBV24-1 and TRBJ1-1; D is ambiguous. The CDR3 contains 12 residues. V gave up 3 bases and J gave up 8 bases, with 9 bases separating them. Per the germline V gene, CDR1 is KGHDR and CDR2 is SFDVKD. This chain's CDR3 is CATSDSGAEAFF. The CDR3 DNA is TGTGCCACCAGTGATAGCGGAGCGGAAGCTTTCTTT.

This clonotype was seen at least ten times. The chain couples TRBV18 to TRBJ2-1, with TRBD1 matching over 7 bases. The CDR3 length is 13 residues. Germline trimming cut 8 bases from V and 6 bases from J; bases unmatched to any gene: 7. Germline V CDR1 and CDR2: KGHSH, LQKENI. CDR3 in DNA: TGTGCCAGCCTAATATCAGGGGGCAATGAGCAGTTCTTC. As protein: CASLISGGNEQFF.

Ten or more counts support this clonotype. This rearrangement joins TRBV4-1 to TRBJ2-7, with TRBD2 as a possible D gene (6 bases). The V end lost 0 bases, the J end lost 4 bases, and 13 bases lay between the germline ends. Looked up from germline, CDR1 is MGHRA and CDR2 is YSYEKL. CDR3 size: 15 residues. As DNA, the CDR3 is TGCGCCAGCAGCCAAGACGGGACTCCTTTATACGAGCAGTACTTC. This gives the protein CASSQDGTPLYEQYF.

This clonotype was observed many times. The J gene is TRBJ2-7, the V gene TRBV12-3 or TRBV12-4; 8 positions match TRBD1. This CDR3 has 14 amino acids. V lost 5 bases to trimming and J lost 4 bases; unmatched junction nucleotides: 7. The CDR3 nucleotides read TGTGCCAGCAGTCCTATGACAGGGGTTTACGAGCAGTACTTC. Its protein product is CASSPMTGVYEQYF.

This clonotype was detected ten times or more. The chain combines TRBV5-5 with TRBJ1-1, with D maybe TRBD1 (5 bases). CDR3 length equals 14 residues. Germline V gene data show CDR1 as SGHKS and CDR2 as YYEKEE (reference sequence). Trimming left V 5 bases short and J 0 bases short, with 11 bases between. This chain's CDR3 is CASSLGQMNTEAFF. For the CDR3, the DNA is TGTGCCAGCAGTCTGGGGCAGATGAACACTGAAGCTTTCTTT.

This clonotype has more than one count but fewer than ten. The chain recombines TRBV11-2 with TRBJ2-3; the D gene is possibly TRBD1 (6 bases). The germline V gene encodes CDR1 SGHAT and CDR2 FQNNGV. The CDR3 length is 15 residues. V lost 4 bases, J lost 0 bases, and 11 bases lay in between. The CDR3 bases are TGTGCCAGCAGCTCGCGGACAGCTAGCACAGATACGCAGTATTTT. Its protein is CASSSRTASTDTQYF.

This clonotype occurred a few times. The rearrangement joins TRBV2 to TRBJ2-3; 13 positions match TRBD2. With V trimmed by 3 bases and J by 2 bases, 8 bases remained unmatched. The CDR3 totals 18 residues. Germline assignment: CDR1 SNHLY and CDR2 FYNNEI. The DNA of the CDR3 is TGTGCCAGCAGTGATATAACTAGCGGGAGGGAGGACACAGATACGCAGTATTTT. It codes for CASSDITSGREDTDTQYF. The full variable domain, completed using reference TRBV2 and TRBJ2-3, is EPEVTQTPSHQVTQMGQEVILRCVPISNHLYFYWYRQILGQKVEFLVSFYNNEISEKSEIFDDQFSVERPDGSNFTLKIRSTKLEDSAMYFCASSDITSGREDTDTQYFGPGTRLTVL.

On this clonotype: The junction differs from germline at one of its ends, possibly a read error. The CDR3 reads CASSPRDSFTETFF. In DNA, the CDR3 is TGTGCCAGCTCACCCAGGGACAGCTTCACTGAAACTTTCTTT. The V gene is TRBV18, the J gene TRBJ1-1, with 7 bases that match TRBD1. Germline CDR1 reads KGHSH; CDR2 reads LQKENI. The CDR3 loop spans 14 amino acids.

Ten or more counts support this clonotype. This rearrangement joins TRBV28 to TRBJ1-5, with D possibly matching TRBD1 (5 bases). Trimming shortened V by 10 bases and J by 0 bases, and 22 bases separated the two germline ends. This CDR3 region has 17 residues. In germline, CDR1 is MDHEN, CDR2 SYDVKM. The CDR3 region has the DNA TGTGCCACTCAACGACAAAGAGGGGACTATAGCAATCAGCCCCAGCATTTT. Translation: CATQRQRGDYSNQPQHF.

This clonotype appeared many times. The chain employs TRBV9 and TRBJ2-7; 7 positions match TRBD1. The CDR3 is 12 residues long. Germline-derived CDR1 and CDR2 are SGDLS and YYNGEE. V trimming: 2 bases; J trimming: 6 bases; junction bases outside the gene matches: 2. CDR3 loop: CASSVPGGEQYF. The CDR3 DNA reads as TGTGCCAGCAGCGTCCCAGGGGGCGAGCAGTACTTC. The variable domain in full, with the rest retrieved from reference TRBV9 and TRBJ2-7, is DSGVTQTPKHLITATGQRVTLRCSPRSGDLSVYWYQQSLDQGLQFLIQYYNGEERAKGNILERFSAQQFPDLHSELNLSSLELGDSALYFCASSVPGGEQYFGPGTRLTVT.

This clonotype was detected many times. At one of its ends the junction is not consistent with the germline gene, which may arise from a read error. V and J are TRBV14 and TRBJ2-7; TRBD2 is a possible D gene (6 bases). The CDR3 runs 13 residues. Germline CDR1 and CDR2: SGHDN and FVKESK. The CDR3 bases are TGTGCCAGCAGCCCTCGGGACTCCTCCGAGCAGTACTTC. Its protein product is CASSPRDSSEQYF.

The J gene is TRBJ2-1, the V gene TRBV28, with TRBD2 matching over 10 bases. V shed 8 bases and J 4 bases; nucleotides not matched to a gene: 8. In germline, CDR1 is MDHEN, CDR2 SYDVKM. The CDR3 totals 15 residues. CDR3: CASWGQLAGYNEQFF. Written as DNA, the CDR3 is TGTGCCAGCTGGGGGCAACTAGCGGGATACAATGAGCAGTTCTTC.

The table lists this clonotype with many counts. CDR3 sequence: CASSFIGGTEAFF. In DNA, the CDR3 is TGTGCCAGCAGCTTCATAGGGGGAACTGAAGCTTTCTTT. V and J are TRBV7-9 and TRBJ1-1, with D possibly TRBD1 on 6 matching bases. Trimming removed 3 bases at V and 5 bases at J, with 10 bases between. Germline lookup yields CDR1 SEHNR and CDR2 FQNEAQ (reference sequence). The length of the CDR3 is 13 residues.

This chain connects TRBV12-5 to TRBJ2-6, with D uncertain. The CDR3 sequence is 13 residues long. Trimming took off 1 base at V and 3 bases at J, with 1 base between the two ends. Germline loops: CDR1 LGHNT, CDR2 FRNRAP. This CDR3 is CASGLDGANVLTF. CDR3 nucleotides: TGTGCTAGTGGTTTGGATGGGGCCAACGTCCTGACTTTC.

At least ten counts were recorded for this clonotype. The chain employs TRBV20-1 and TRBJ2-1, with D unclear. The CDR3 totals 15 residues. Trimming took 3 bases from V and 0 from J, leaving 12 bases between them. Germline V CDR1 and CDR2: DFQATT, SNEGSKA (reference sequence). This chain's CDR3 is CSASQARSSYNEQFF. DNA for the CDR3: TGCAGTGCTAGTCAGGCCCGGAGCTCCTACAATGAGCAGTTCTTC.

This clonotype was recorded a few times. Because the CDR3 is missing its conserved closing phenylalanine or tryptophan, this is likely a read error. The chain couples TRBV3-1 to TRBJ2-4, with 13 bases identical to TRBD2. The CDR3 is 17 amino acids. The J segment lost 2 bases and the V segment lost 5 bases, leaving 6 bases of the junction unmatched. Looked up from germline, CDR1 is LGHDT and CDR2 is YNNKEL (reference sequence). The CDR3 protein is CASSATSGRASKNIQYS. The CDR3, as DNA: TGTGCCAGCAGCGCAACTAGCGGGAGGGCCTCCAAAAACATTCAGTACTCC.

This clonotype was recorded many times. DNA for the CDR3: TGCGCCAGCAGCTTTGGACTAGCGGGAGGCAAGAACACCGGGGAGCTGTTTTTT. Its translation: CASSFGLAGGKNTGELFF. The gene calls are TRBV5-1 and TRBJ2-2; the match to TRBD2 covers 14 bases. CDR3 length: 18 residues. The junction had 4 bases not matched to a gene; V was cut back by 2 bases and J by 1 base. Germline V gene data show CDR1 as SGHRS and CDR2 as YFSETQ.

Ten or more counts support this clonotype. The chain joins TRBV6-2 or TRBV6-3 to TRBJ1-4; D is perhaps TRBD1 (5 bases). Trimming stripped 6 bases from V and 13 bases from J, with 21 bases between. The length of the CDR3 is 14 residues. From germline, CDR1 is MNHEY and CDR2 SVGEGT. The CDR3 spells CASRPYSPGLALFF. The DNA of the CDR3 is TGTGCCAGCAGACCCTACTCCCCGGGACTTGCACTGTTTTTT.

This clonotype was found many times. The chain recombines TRBV5-1 with TRBJ1-1; no definite D call. V lost 0 bases, J lost 0 bases, and 9 bases lay in between. From germline, CDR1 is SGHRS and CDR2 YFSETQ. There are 15 residues in the CDR3. The CDR3 here is CASSLGLVLNTEAFF. The CDR3 region has the DNA TGCGCCAGCAGCTTGGGTTTAGTTTTGAACACTGAAGCTTTCTTT.

This clonotype was seen many times. V gene TRBV19 combines with J gene TRBJ2-6; maybe TRBD1 (6 bases). Trimming removed 7 bases from V and 3 bases from J, with 19 bases in between. CDR1 is LNHDA and CDR2 is SQIVND in the germline V gene (reference sequence). The CDR3 is 17 amino acids. The CDR3 is CASTLTSTGGGANVLTF. The CDR3 nucleotides are TGTGCCAGTACCCTAACCTCGACAGGCGGTGGGGCCAACGTCCTGACTTTC.

The sample holds a few counts of this clonotype. The chain employs TRBV19 and TRBJ1-4; no reliable D call. V was shortened by 6 bases and J by 2 bases, with 7 bases between the two germline ends. CDR3 length: 13 amino acids. In germline, CDR1 is LNHDA, CDR2 SQIVND (reference sequence). CDR3 amino acids: CASSGKTNEKLFF. For the CDR3, the DNA is TGTGCCAGTAGCGGGAAGACTAATGAAAAACTGTTTTTT.

This clonotype was seen ten or more times. V and J are TRBV2 and TRBJ2-1; D gene unclear. V gave up 0 bases and J gave up 4 bases, with 7 bases separating them. Germline V gene lookup returns CDR1 SNHLY and CDR2 FYNNEI. The CDR3 loop spans 14 amino acids. The CDR3 is CASSEAAGYNEQFF. DNA of the CDR3: TGTGCCAGCAGTGAAGCTGCAGGATACAATGAGCAGTTCTTC.